This T cell receptor beta chain comes out of a study of CD8 T cells in Susac syndrome. Study-level results: The authors acknowledged that the study's TCR sequencing and HLA analysis involved relatively few individuals.

V lost 4 bases to trimming and J lost 8 bases; unmatched junction nucleotides: 8. Looked up from germline, CDR1 is SQVTM and CDR2 is ANQGSEA. The CDR3 covers 15 residues. TCR beta sequences were obtained from blood CD8+ and CD4+ T cells. It was negative isolation that provided the CD8+ and CD4+ T cells, whereas TEMRA cells were enriched by FACS. After extraction with the RNeasy kit, roughly 0.5 to 1 ug of the RNA was reverse transcribed using random hexamers. An immunoSEQ multiplex PCR generated amplified TCR beta CDR3 products spanning 54 Vbeta and 13 Jbeta. TCRdb analysed the immunoSEQ multiplex PCR reads with MiXCR anew, one entry per CDR3 protein. Found here are some 200,000 distinct CDR3 sequences, just under 95% of them singletons; the top ten hold 0.1%. On this clonotype itself: Its antigen is currently unknown.

The genes are TRBV29-1 and TRBJ2-1, with TRBD2 matching over 13 bases. The source is a human donor in good health. The sequencing input was CD4+ T cells from PBMCs. For the CDR3, the DNA is TGCAGCGTTGGGACATGGACTAGCGGGAGCGATGAGCAGTTCTTC. This codes for CSVGTWTSGSDEQFF.